What follows are 22 T cell receptor beta chains derived from one specimen sequenced in a study of identical twins. From the 5' RACE reads, TCRdb called clonotypes with MiXCR, one entry per CDR3 protein. This table has 240,000 or so distinct CDR3 sequences, more than 9.5% appearing once. The same data also went into a second study, on yellow fever vaccine responses in identical twins.

Sequenced: memory (CD45RO+) T cells sorted from blood. The receptor source for this set is a woman aged 18 to 35 in good health.

The chain has TRBV5-1 and TRBJ2-7; 8 bases align to TRBD2. V was clipped by 5 bases and J by 4 bases; unmatched bases: 11. CDR1 is SGHRS and CDR2 is YFSETQ in the germline V gene. CDR3 length: 15 residues. CDR3 amino acids: CASRLTTRGGYEQYF. In DNA, the CDR3 is TGCGCCAGCAGGTTGACAACCCGGGGGGGGTACGAGCAGTACTTC.

The rearrangement joins TRBV9 to TRBJ2-7; possible D gene TRBD1, 7 bases. V was trimmed by 3 bases and J by 1 base, leaving 17 bases between them. Germline values: CDR1 SGDLS, CDR2 YYNGEE. The length of the CDR3 is 16 residues. CDR3 sequence (DNA): TGTGCCAGCAGCGGTTCAGGGGGGATAGGGTCCTACGAGCAGTACTTC. It codes for CASSGSGGIGSYEQYF.

J is TRBJ1-1 and V is TRBV5-1; a weak D match, TRBD1 (5 bases). V lost 3 bases to trimming and J lost 5 bases, with 26 bases between them. The length of the CDR3 is 18 residues. Germline V lookup: CDR1 SGHRS, CDR2 YFSETQ. The CDR3 DNA sequence: TGCGCCAGCAGCTACGGAGGATCGGCCTCTCTTGGGGGGACTGAAGCTTTCTTT. It is translated as CASSYGGSASLGGTEAFF. The variable domain in full, with the rest retrieved from reference TRBV5-1 and TRBJ1-1, is KAGVTQTPRYLIKTRGQQVTLSCSPISGHRSVSWYQQTPGQGLQFLFEYFSETQRNKGNFPGRFSGRQFSNSRSEMNVSTLELGDSALYLCASSYGGSASLGGTEAFFGQGTRLTVV.

This clonotype has just a few counts. The V call is TRBV5-1, the J call TRBJ2-7; TRBD1 might be the D (8 bases). Germline V gene sequence: CDR1 SGHRS, CDR2 YFSETQ. The CDR3 spans 17 residues. Trimming cost V 0 bases and J 3 bases, with 19 bases left between them. CDR3 sequence reads: CASSLERGQGAIYEQYF. DNA for the CDR3: TGCGCCAGCAGCTTGGAGCGGGGTCAGGGGGCAATCTACGAGCAGTACTTC.

This clonotype was observed a few times. The chain carries TRBV20-1 and TRBJ2-5, with D maybe TRBD2 (5 bases). Germline V gene sequence: CDR1 DFQATT, CDR2 SNEGSKA (reference sequence). V lost 6 bases and J 2 bases, leaving 10 bases between the germline ends. This CDR3 contains 12 residues. CDR3 sequence: CSAQLGQETQYF. The CDR3 DNA follows: TGCAGTGCCCAACTAGGTCAAGAGACCCAGTACTTC.

In this sample, this clonotype turned up a few times. The V gene is TRBV4-2, the J gene TRBJ1-2, with TRBD1 identical over 7 bases. V lost 0 bases to trimming and J lost 6 bases; unmatched junction nucleotides: 7. This CDR3 has 15 amino acids. CDR1 LGHNA and CDR2 YNFKEQ come from the germline V gene. CDR3 in amino acids: CASSQDKNRGDGYTF. The CDR3 bases are TGTGCCAGCAGCCAAGATAAAAACAGGGGCGATGGCTACACCTTC.

A note on this clonotype: This clone may be a read error of a much larger clone one base away. The CDR3 reads CASSPGTRGETQYF. The DNA for the CDR3 is TGTGCCAGCAGCCCCGGGACTAGGGGAGAGACCCAGTACTTC. The V call is TRBV5-6, the J call TRBJ2-5, with 8 bases matching TRBD2. V dropped 4 bases and J dropped 4; count of bases not matched to a gene: 6. The CDR3 covers 14 residues. Germline CDR1 reads SGHDT; CDR2 reads YYEEEE.

The V and J genes are TRBV27 and TRBJ2-1; TRBD2 aligns across 9 bases. CDR3 size: 15 residues. CDR1 and CDR2 from the germline V gene are MNHEY and SMNVEV (reference sequence). V dropped 7 bases and J dropped 7; count of bases not matched to a gene: 11. DNA of the CDR3: TGTGCCAGCATCCTCCGGGGCGGGAGGGCAAATGAGCAGTTCTTC. As protein: CASILRGGRANEQFF.

The chain combines TRBV4-1 with TRBJ2-3, with D unresolved. Germline lookup yields CDR1 MGHRA and CDR2 YSYEKL. This CDR3 region has 15 residues. Deletions cut 1 base from V and 1 base from J, with 9 bases between. CDR3 nucleotides: TGCGCCAGCAGCCAAGGGGAAACACGCACAGATACGCAGTATTTT. Protein product: CASSQGETRTDTQYF.

This clonotype occurred many times. This chain links TRBV12-3 or TRBV12-4 with TRBJ2-5; a possible D gene is TRBD1 (6 bases). This CDR3 is built from 15 residues. The germline V and J ends were trimmed by 4 bases and 2 bases, with 14 bases remaining between them. CDR3 in DNA: TGTGCCAGCAGTTGGCAACAGGGTGGACAAGAGACCCAGTACTTC. Encoded protein: CASSWQQGGQETQYF.

This clonotype was counted only a few times. The genes are TRBV5-1 and TRBJ2-1; 10 bases line up with TRBD1. V lost 0 bases to trimming and J lost 0 bases; unmatched junction nucleotides: 3. The CDR3 loop spans 17 amino acids. Germline assignment: CDR1 SGHRS and CDR2 YFSETQ. CDR3 bases: TGCGCCAGCAGCTTGGGGGGACAGGGGAGCTCCTACAATGAGCAGTTCTTC. Its protein product is CASSLGGQGSSYNEQFF.

This rearrangement joins TRBV5-1 to TRBJ2-2; the D is unclear. The CDR3 loop spans 15 amino acids. Trimming removed 0 bases at V and 0 bases at J, with 6 bases between. In germline, CDR1 is SGHRS, CDR2 YFSETQ. CDR3 bases: TGCGCCAGCAGCTTGGGATCTCCGAACACCGGGGAGCTGTTTTTT. Its protein product is CASSLGSPNTGELFF.

The chain links TRBV7-9 to TRBJ1-5, with TRBD1 identical over 8 bases. CDR1 is SEHNR, CDR2 FQNEAQ, per germline (reference sequence). There are 15 residues in the CDR3. Losses at the gene ends were 4 bases for V and 2 bases for J; bases not matched to a gene: 4. This CDR3 reads CASSSRTGRNQPQHF. As DNA, the CDR3 is TGTGCCAGCAGCTCCAGGACAGGGCGCAATCAGCCCCAGCATTTT.

V and J are TRBV24-1 and TRBJ2-1; no clear D. This CDR3 is 19 amino acids long. Trimming stripped 9 bases from V and 13 bases from J, with 39 bases between. The germline CDR1 and CDR2 sequences are KGHDR and SFDVKD. CDR3 DNA sequence: TGTGCCACCTTCTGGCAGAACCCCCGCAACCACTTCCGCTGTCAAGTCCAGTTCTTC. Residues: CATFWQNPRNHFRCQVQFF.

This clonotype was seen repeatedly, ten times or more. V is TRBV29-1 and J is TRBJ2-1; D not certain. The CDR3 covers 11 residues. Germline V lookup: CDR1 SQVTM, CDR2 ANQGSEA. Trimming stripped 6 bases from V and 15 bases from J, with 18 bases between. CDR3 sequence reads: CSVADPLAPFF. CDR3 DNA: TGCAGCGTCGCTGACCCCTTAGCACCGTTCTTC.

J is TRBJ2-5 and V is TRBV10-3; weak D call: TRBD2 (7 bases). The CDR3 extends over 14 amino acids. Germline CDR1 and CDR2: ENHRY and SYGVKD. Trimming took off 10 bases at V and 5 bases at J, with 20 bases between the two ends. CDR3 protein: CASRNRGAGETQYF. CDR3 bases: TGTGCCAGCCGAAACCGGGGGGCGGGCGAGACCCAGTACTTC.

This clonotype was counted between two and nine times. The chain links TRBV30 to TRBJ2-7; a weak D match, TRBD1 (7 bases). Trimming took 3 bases from V and 3 from J, leaving 18 bases between them. The CDR3 sequence is 15 residues long. In germline, CDR1 is GTSNPN, CDR2 SVGIG (reference sequence). The CDR3 is CAWRAGQQLNYEQYF. In DNA form, the CDR3 reads TGTGCCTGGAGGGCGGGACAGCAGCTAAACTACGAGCAGTACTTC. The whole variable domain, filled in from reference TRBV30 and TRBJ2-7, reads SQTIHQWPATLVQPVGSPLSLECTVEGTSNPNLYWYRQAAGRGLQLLFYSVGIGQISSEVPQNLSASRPQDRQFILSSKKLLLSDSGFYLCAWRAGQQLNYEQYFGPGTRLTVT.

This clonotype was observed at least ten times. The chain links TRBV12-3 or TRBV12-4 to TRBJ1-1; D perhaps matches TRBD1 (6 bases). V was shortened by 7 bases and J by 1 base, with 10 bases between the two germline ends. This CDR3 has 13 residues. The CDR3 DNA is TGTGCCAGCAAGGGGACAACGAACACTGAAGCTTTCTTT. It specifies CASKGTTNTEAFF.

This clonotype was found once. The junction differs from germline at one of its ends, possibly a read error. J is TRBJ2-5 and V is TRBV12-3 or TRBV12-4; TRBD2 aligns across 14 bases. This CDR3 is 15 amino acids long. CDR3 amino acids: CASSSGLAGAETQHF. CDR3 coding DNA: TGTGCCAGCAGTTCGGGACTAGCGGGAGCGGAGACCCAGCACTTC.

The sample holds many counts of this clonotype. This sequence joins TRBV12-3 or TRBV12-4 and TRBJ1-1; D is uncertain. V was trimmed by 2 bases and J by 0 bases, leaving 4 bases between them. This CDR3 comprises 13 residues. The CDR3 is CASSLNVNTEAFF. As DNA, the CDR3 is TGTGCCAGCAGTTTAAATGTGAACACTGAAGCTTTCTTT.

Concerning this clonotype: The junction departs from the called germline gene at one end, perhaps through a read error. The rearrangement links TRBV28 to TRBJ2-1; possibly TRBD1 for D (6 bases). The CDR3 contains 11 residues. From germline, CDR1 is MDHEN and CDR2 SYDVKM. The CDR3 sequence: CASSLVNRVVF. CDR3 sequence (DNA): TGTGCCAGCAGTTTAGTCAACAGGGTCGTCTTC.

The chain employs TRBV24-1 and TRBJ2-5, with D uncertain. V was shortened by 5 bases and J by 2 bases, with 8 bases between the two germline ends. The CDR3 is made up of 13 amino acids. Germline values: CDR1 KGHDR, CDR2 SFDVKD. The CDR3 coding sequence is TGTGCCACCAGTGGACCGAAGCAAGAGACCCAGTACTTC. Translation: CATSGPKQETQYF.